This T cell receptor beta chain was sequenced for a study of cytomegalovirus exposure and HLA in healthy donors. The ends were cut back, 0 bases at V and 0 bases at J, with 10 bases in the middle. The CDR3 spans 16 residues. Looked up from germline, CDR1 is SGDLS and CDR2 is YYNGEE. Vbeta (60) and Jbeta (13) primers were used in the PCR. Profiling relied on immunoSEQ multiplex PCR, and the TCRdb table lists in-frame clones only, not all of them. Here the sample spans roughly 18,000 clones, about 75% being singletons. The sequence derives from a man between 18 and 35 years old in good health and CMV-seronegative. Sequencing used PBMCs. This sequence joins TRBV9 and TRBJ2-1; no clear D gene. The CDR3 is CASSVVGHSSYNEQFF. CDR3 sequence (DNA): TGTGCCAGCAGCGTAGTCGGTCACAGCTCCTACAATGAGCAGTTCTTC.